The source of this TCR gamma chain is a study of γδ T cells in repeated Plasmodium falciparum infection. Study-level findings and limits: Donors in Mali lived in a small rural village, largely one ethnic group.

Germline V lookup: CDR1 GITISATS, CDR2 ISYDGTV (reference sequence). CDR3 length equals 15 residues. After removal of 5 bases from V and 7 bases from J, the junction contained 5 bases not matched to a gene. Bulk repertoires came from Vgamma9/Vdelta2+ or Vdelta2-negative gammadelta T cells flow-sorted from PBMC. By sample fraction, this clone is medium-sized (0.01 to 0.1%). Its antigen is unknown. Other DNA sequences in the same sample also yield this CDR3. Each sorted gammadelta sample had TRG and TRD chains sequenced. TCRdb processed the multiplex PCR reads again with the CATT caller. The sample has 20,000 to 30,000 gamma-chain clones; 2.5% to 3.5% are singletons.

The V and J genes are TRGV9 and TRGJP. The receptor was derived from a pool of human donors (malaria-infected and uninfected, not separated). Material: gamma-delta T cells from blood. CDR3 residues: CALWGVELGKKIKVF. As DNA, the CDR3 is TGTGCCTTGTGGGGTGTGGAGTTGGGCAAAAAAATCAAGGTATTT.